Listed here is a single TCR beta chain. Germline V CDR1 and CDR2: LNHDA, SQIVND (reference sequence). The CDR3 length is 15 residues. V lost 2 bases to trimming and J lost 5 bases; unmatched junction nucleotides: 6. This entry belongs to a study of Graves' ophthalmopathy and Graves' hyperthyroidism. Included hyperthyroidism patients were aged 18 to 65 and newly diagnosed (under 2 months' duration). Using RNA transcripts, the TCR beta CDR3 regions were amplified. The first round was an RT-PCR with HTBI primers, and the second round was a multiplex PCR. TCRdb analysed the multiplex PCR reads with MiXCR anew, one entry per CDR3 protein. The sample has about 500,000 distinct CDR3 sequences, 35% to 45% seen once; the top ten hold 3.5% to 5%.

The sequencing sample was made of peripheral blood or thyroid tissue (not recorded which). The chain carries TRBV19 and TRBJ2-3; 8 bases fit TRBD1. The receptor was derived from an adult man with Graves' hyperthyroidism. The CDR3 coding sequence is TGTGCCAGTAGTATACGGACAGGGCGTGGAGATACGCAGTATTTT. Translation: CASSIRTGRGDTQYF.